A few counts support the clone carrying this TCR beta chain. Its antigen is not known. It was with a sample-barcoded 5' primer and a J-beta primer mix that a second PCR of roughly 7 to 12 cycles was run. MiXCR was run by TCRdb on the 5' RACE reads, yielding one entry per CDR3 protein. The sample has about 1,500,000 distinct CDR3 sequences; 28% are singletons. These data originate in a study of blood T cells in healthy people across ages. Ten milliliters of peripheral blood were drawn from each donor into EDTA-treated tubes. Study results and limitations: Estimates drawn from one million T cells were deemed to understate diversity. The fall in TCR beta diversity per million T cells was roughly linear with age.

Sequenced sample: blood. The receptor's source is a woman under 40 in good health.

Written as DNA, the CDR3 is TGTGCCTGGAGTACCTCTAGCTCATGGGAGCAGTTCTTC. This translates into CAWSTSSSWEQFF. The chain joins TRBV30 to TRBJ2-1; D may be TRBD2 (5 bases). Germline CDR1 GTSNPN, CDR2 SVGIG (reference sequence). The CDR3 loop spans 13 amino acids. Trimming left V 2 bases short and J 10 bases short, with 15 bases between.